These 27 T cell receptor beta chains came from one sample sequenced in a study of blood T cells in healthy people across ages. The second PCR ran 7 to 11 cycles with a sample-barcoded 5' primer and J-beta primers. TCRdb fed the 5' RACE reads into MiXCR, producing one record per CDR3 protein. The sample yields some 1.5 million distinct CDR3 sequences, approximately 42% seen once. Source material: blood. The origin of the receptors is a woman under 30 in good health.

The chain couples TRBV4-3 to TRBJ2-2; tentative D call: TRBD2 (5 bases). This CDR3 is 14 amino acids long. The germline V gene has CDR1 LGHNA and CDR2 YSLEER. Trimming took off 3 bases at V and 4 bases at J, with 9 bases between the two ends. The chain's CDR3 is CASSHRGGTGELFF. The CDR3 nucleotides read TGCGCCAGCAGCCACCGAGGAGGCACCGGGGAGCTGTTTTTT.

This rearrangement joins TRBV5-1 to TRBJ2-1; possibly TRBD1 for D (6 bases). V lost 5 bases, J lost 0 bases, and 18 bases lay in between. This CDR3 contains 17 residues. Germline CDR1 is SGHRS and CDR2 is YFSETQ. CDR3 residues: CASSLAPGASSYNEQFF. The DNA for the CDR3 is TGCGCCAGCAGTCTAGCCCCAGGGGCGAGCTCCTACAATGAGCAGTTCTTC.

CDR3 DNA: TGTGCCAGCAGCGTAGGTTATCTCACCAGCTCCTACGAGCAGTACTTC. Encoded protein: CASSVGYLTSSYEQYF. The gene calls are TRBV9 and TRBJ2-7, with no clear D. CDR1 and CDR2 (germline): SGDLS, YYNGEE. The V end was cut by 0 bases, the J end by 0 bases, with 13 bases between. The CDR3 length is 16 residues.

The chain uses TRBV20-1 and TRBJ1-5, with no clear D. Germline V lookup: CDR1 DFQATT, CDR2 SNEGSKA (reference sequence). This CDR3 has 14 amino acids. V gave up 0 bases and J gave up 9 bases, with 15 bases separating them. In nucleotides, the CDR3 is TGCAGTGCTAGAGATGCGGGCCGATCAGGGCCCCAGCATTTT. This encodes CSARDAGRSGPQHF.

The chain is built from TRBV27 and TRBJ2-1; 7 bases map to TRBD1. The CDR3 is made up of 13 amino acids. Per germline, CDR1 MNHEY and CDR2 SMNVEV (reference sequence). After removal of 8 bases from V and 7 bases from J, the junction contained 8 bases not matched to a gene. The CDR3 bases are TGTGCCAGCCGACAGGGAATGAGGAATGAGCAGTTCTTC. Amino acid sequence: CASRQGMRNEQFF.

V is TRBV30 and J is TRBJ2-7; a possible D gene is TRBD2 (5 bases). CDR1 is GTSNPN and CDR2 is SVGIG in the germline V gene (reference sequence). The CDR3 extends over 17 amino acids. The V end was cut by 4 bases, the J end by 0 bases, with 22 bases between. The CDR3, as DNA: TGTGCCTGGATACCGTGGTATTCTACGGGAAGCTCCTACGAGCAGTACTTC. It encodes CAWIPWYSTGSSYEQYF.

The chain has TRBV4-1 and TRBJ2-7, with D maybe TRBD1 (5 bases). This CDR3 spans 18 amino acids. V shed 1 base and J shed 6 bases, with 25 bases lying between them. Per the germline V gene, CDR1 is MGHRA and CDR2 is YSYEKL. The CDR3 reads CASSQGRVLTELSLEQYF. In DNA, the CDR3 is TGCGCCAGCAGCCAAGGTCGTGTTTTGACAGAACTATCACTCGAGCAGTACTTC.

The CDR3 coding sequence is TGTGCCAGCAGCCAGGGTGGACTAGCGGGAGGGAATGAGCAGTTCTTC. Translated, it gives CASSQGGLAGGNEQFF. The rearrangement uses TRBV3-1 and TRBJ2-1, with 15 bases lining up with TRBD2. The CDR3 is 16 residues long. V gave up 3 bases and J gave up 7 bases; unmatched junction bases: 4. Germline loops: CDR1 LGHDT, CDR2 YNNKEL (reference sequence).

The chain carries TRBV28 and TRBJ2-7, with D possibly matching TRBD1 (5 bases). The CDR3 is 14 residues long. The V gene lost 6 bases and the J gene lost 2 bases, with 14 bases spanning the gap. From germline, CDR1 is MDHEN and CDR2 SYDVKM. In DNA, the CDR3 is TGTGCCAGCAGGCCTACCAGGGTCGCCTACGAGCAGTACTTC. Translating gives CASRPTRVAYEQYF.

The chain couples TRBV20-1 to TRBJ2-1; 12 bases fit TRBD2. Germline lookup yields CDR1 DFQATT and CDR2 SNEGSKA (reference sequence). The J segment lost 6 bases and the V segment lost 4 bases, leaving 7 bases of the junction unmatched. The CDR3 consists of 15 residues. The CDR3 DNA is TGCAGTGCTACCACTAGCGGGAGGTATGTCAATGAGCAGTTCTTC. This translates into CSATTSGRYVNEQFF.

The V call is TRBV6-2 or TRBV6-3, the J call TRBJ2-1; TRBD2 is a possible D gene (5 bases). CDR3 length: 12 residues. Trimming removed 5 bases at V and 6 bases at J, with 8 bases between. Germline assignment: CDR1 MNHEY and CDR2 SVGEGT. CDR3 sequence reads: CASSEDSNEQFF. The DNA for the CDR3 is TGTGCCAGCAGTGAGGACTCCAATGAGCAGTTCTTC.

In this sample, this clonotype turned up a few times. For the CDR3, the DNA is TGCGCCAGCAGCCCGACTATCCCTTCCAACGAGCAGTACTTC. Translation: CASSPTIPSNEQYF. The chain links TRBV5-1 to TRBJ2-7; tentatively, D is TRBD2 (5 bases). Per the germline V gene, CDR1 is SGHRS and CDR2 is YFSETQ. The ends were cut back, 4 bases at V and 5 bases at J, with 16 bases in the middle. There are 14 residues in the CDR3.

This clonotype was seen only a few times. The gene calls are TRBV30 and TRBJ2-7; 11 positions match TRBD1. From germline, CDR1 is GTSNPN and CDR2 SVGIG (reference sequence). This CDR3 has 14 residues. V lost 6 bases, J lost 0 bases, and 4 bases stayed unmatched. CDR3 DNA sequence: TGTGCCTGTAGCGGGACAGGGGGCTCCTACGAGCAGTACTTC. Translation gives CACSGTGGSYEQYF.

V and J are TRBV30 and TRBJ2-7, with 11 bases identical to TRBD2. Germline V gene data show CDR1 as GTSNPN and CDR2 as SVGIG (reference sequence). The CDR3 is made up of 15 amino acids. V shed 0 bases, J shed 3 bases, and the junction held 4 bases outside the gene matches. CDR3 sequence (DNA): TGTGCCTGGAGTGTACTGGGACTAGCGGACTACGAGCAGTACTTC. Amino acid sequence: CAWSVLGLADYEQYF.

The CDR3 is CASSPRADSGANVLTF. DNA for the CDR3: TGTGCCAGCTCACCAAGGGCGGACTCTGGGGCCAACGTCCTGACTTTC. The chain joins TRBV18 to TRBJ2-6; D gene ambiguous. V was trimmed by 2 bases and J by 0 bases, leaving 8 bases between them. CDR3 length: 16 amino acids. Germline assignment: CDR1 KGHSH and CDR2 LQKENI.

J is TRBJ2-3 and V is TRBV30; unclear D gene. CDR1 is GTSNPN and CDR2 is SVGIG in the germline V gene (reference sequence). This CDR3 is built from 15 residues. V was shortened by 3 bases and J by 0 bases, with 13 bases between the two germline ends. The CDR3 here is CAWRRPLGSTDTQYF. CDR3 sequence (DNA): TGTGCCTGGAGACGACCGCTGGGCAGCACAGATACGCAGTATTTT. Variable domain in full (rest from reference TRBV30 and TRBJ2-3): SQTIHQWPATLVQPVGSPLSLECTVEGTSNPNLYWYRQAAGRGLQLLFYSVGIGQISSEVPQNLSASRPQDRQFILSSKKLLLSDSGFYLCAWRRPLGSTDTQYFGPGTRLTVL.

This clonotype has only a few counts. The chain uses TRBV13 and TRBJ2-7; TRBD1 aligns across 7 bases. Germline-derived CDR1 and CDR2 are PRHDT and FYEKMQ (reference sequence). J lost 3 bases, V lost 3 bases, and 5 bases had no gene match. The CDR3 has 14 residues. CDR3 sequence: CASSFGAGGYEQYF. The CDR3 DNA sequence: TGTGCCAGCAGCTTTGGGGCAGGGGGCTACGAGCAGTACTTC.

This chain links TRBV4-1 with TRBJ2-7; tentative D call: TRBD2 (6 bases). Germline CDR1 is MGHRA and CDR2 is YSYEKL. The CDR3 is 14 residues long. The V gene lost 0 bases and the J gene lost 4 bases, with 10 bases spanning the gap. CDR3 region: CASSQEVGSYEQYF. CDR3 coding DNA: TGCGCCAGCAGCCAAGAGGTCGGGAGTTACGAGCAGTACTTC.

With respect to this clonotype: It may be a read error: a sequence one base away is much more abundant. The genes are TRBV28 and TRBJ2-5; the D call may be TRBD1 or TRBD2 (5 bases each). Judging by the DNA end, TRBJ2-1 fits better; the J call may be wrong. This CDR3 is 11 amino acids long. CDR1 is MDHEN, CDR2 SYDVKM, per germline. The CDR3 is CASTQGETQFF. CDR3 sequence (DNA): TGTGCCAGCACCCAAGGGGAGACCCAGTTCTTC.

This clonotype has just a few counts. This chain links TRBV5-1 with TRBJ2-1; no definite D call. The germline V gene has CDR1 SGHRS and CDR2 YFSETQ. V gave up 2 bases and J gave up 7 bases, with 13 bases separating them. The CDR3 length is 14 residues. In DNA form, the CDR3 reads TGCGCCAGCAGCTTCGACGAGGTAGGGAATGAGCAGTTCTTC. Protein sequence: CASSFDEVGNEQFF.

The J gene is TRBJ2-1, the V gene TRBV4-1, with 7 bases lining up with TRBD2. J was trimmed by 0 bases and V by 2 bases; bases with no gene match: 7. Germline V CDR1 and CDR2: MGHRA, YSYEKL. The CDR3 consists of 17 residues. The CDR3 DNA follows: TGCGCCAGCAGCCAAACTAGCGTTCGGAGCTCCTACAATGAGCAGTTCTTC. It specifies CASSQTSVRSSYNEQFF.

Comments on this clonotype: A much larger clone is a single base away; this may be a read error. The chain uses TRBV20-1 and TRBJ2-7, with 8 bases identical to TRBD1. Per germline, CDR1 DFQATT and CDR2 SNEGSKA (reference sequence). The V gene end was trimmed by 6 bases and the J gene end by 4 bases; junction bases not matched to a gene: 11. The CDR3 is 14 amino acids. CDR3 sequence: CSAEGQEAIYEQYF. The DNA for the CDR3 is TGCAGTGCGGAGGGACAGGAGGCAATATACGAGCAGTACTTC.

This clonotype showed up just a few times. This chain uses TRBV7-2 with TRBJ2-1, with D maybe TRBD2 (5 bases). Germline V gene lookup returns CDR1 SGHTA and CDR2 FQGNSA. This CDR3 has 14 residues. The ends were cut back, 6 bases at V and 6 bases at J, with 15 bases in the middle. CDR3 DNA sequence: TGTGCCAGCAGTCTAACCGGGGTGGTCAATGAGCAGTTCTTC. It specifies CASSLTGVVNEQFF.

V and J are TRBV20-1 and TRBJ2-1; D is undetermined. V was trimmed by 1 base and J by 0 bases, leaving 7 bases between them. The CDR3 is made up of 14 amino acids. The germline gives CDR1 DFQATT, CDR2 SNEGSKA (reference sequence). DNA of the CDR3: TGCAGTGCTAGAGGTCAGGCCTCCTACAATGAGCAGTTCTTC. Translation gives CSARGQASYNEQFF.

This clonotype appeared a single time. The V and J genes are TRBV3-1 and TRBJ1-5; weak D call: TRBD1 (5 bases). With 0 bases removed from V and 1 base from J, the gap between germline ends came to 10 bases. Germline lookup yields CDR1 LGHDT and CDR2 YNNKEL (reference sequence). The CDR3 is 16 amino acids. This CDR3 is CASSQERGISNQPQHF. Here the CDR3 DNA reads TGTGCCAGCAGCCAAGAGAGGGGTATAAGCAATCAGCCCCAGCATTTT. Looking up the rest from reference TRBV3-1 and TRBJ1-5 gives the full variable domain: DTAVSQTPKYLVTQMGNDKSIKCEQNLGHDTMYWYKQDSKKFLKIMFSYNNKELIINETVPNRFSPKSPDKAHLNLHINSLELGDSAVYFCASSQERGISNQPQHFGDGTRLSIL.

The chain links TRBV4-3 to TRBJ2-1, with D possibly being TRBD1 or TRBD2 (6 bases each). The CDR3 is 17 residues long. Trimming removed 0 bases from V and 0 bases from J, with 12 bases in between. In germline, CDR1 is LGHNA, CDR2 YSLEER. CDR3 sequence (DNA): TGCGCCAGCAGCCAAGATCAGAGGGGGGCCTCCTACAATGAGCAGTTCTTC. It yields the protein CASSQDQRGASYNEQFF.

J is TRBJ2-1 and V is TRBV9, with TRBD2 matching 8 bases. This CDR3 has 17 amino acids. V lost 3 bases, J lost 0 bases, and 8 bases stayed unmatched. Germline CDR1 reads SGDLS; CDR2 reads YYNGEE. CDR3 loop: CASSAGAGGTSYNEQFF. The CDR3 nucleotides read TGTGCCAGCAGCGCTGGTGCGGGGGGCACCTCCTACAATGAGCAGTTCTTC.